The 8 T cell receptor beta chains listed next were all sequenced from one sample in a study of T cells in Graves' hyperthyroidism and ophthalmopathy (dated by TCRdb to the late 2010s). Library method: multiplex PCR. Sequencing was performed on an Illumina HiSeq 2000. The TCR beta CDR3 regions were amplified from the RNA transcripts. The first round of RT-PCR for the TCR CDR3 was performed with the HTBI primer set and the Qiagen OneStep RT-PCR kit. Using fastp at Q25 and MiXCR, TCRdb reprocessed the public reads and kept productive beta chains. A single entry per CDR3 protein holds the most common genes and DNA from its merged rows. This sample gives about 740,000 distinct CDR3 sequences in total; around 13% of them show up just once. The ten largest make up approximately 10% of the sample. The sequenced sample was blood. The receptors shown here come from a woman between 18 and 30 years old with Graves' hyperthyroidism.

The chain links TRBV11-2 to TRBJ1-1; no clear D gene. Deletions cut 7 bases from V and 1 base from J, with 13 bases between. The CDR3 is 14 amino acids. Germline V gives CDR1 SGHAT, CDR2 FQNNGV. This CDR3 reads CASKTVRGNTEAFF. DNA of the CDR3: TGTGCCAGCAAGACGGTCCGGGGGAACACTGAAGCTTTCTTT.

The table lists this clonotype with many counts. J is TRBJ1-2 and V is TRBV16; D is perhaps TRBD1 (6 bases). Trimming shortened V by 1 base and J by 3 bases, and 21 bases separated the two germline ends. Germline CDR1 KGHSY, CDR2 FQNENV. The CDR3 is 18 residues long. The DNA for the CDR3 is TGTGCCAGCAGCCAATATCGACAGGCTGCCACTCCGGACTATGGCTACACCTTC. As protein: CASSQYRQAATPDYGYTF.

Many counts were recorded for this clonotype. The V gene is TRBV12-3 or TRBV12-4, the J gene TRBJ2-1, with D possibly TRBD2 on 6 matching bases. Trimming shortened V by 5 bases and J by 12 bases, and 17 bases separated the two germline ends. The CDR3 runs 13 residues. CDR3 in amino acids: CASSPRLDGVQFF. The CDR3 nucleotides read TGTGCCAGCAGTCCGCGACTAGACGGGGTGCAGTTCTTC.

This clonotype was observed a few times. CDR3 residues: CASSWVGSETQYF. DNA of the CDR3: TGTGCCAGCAGCTGGGTCGGGAGTGAGACCCAGTACTTC. The chain has TRBV7-9 and TRBJ2-5; possible D gene TRBD2, 6 bases. Trimming stripped 4 bases from V and 5 bases from J, with 11 bases between. This CDR3 has 13 residues. Per germline, CDR1 SEHNR and CDR2 FQNEAQ (reference sequence).

V usage is TRBV7-2 and J usage is TRBJ2-7; 9 bases map to TRBD1. V gave up 5 bases and J gave up 6 bases; unmatched junction bases: 20. In germline, CDR1 is SGHTA, CDR2 FQGNSA. The CDR3 totals 18 residues. CDR3 region: CASSRDRDIPRGGGEQYF. In DNA, the CDR3 is TGTGCCAGCAGCCGGGACAGGGATATCCCCCGTGGTGGTGGCGAGCAGTACTTC.

Concerning this clonotype: A junction end diverges from the germline sequence, so it may reflect a read error. CDR3 nucleotide sequence: TGTGCCAGCAGCCAAGTGAGGACTACCTCGGTGGGTGAGCAGTCCTTC. Encoded protein: CASSQVRTTSVGEQSF. V and J are TRBV3-1 and TRBJ2-1; TRBD2 might be the D (6 bases). The germline V gene has CDR1 LGHDT and CDR2 YNNKEL (reference sequence). The CDR3 loop spans 16 amino acids.

The sample holds many counts of this clonotype. This chain links TRBV6-1 with TRBJ2-3; D uncertain. Trimming pared 2 bases from V and 2 bases from J, leaving 11 bases between. There are 15 residues in the CDR3. CDR1 is MNHNS and CDR2 is SASEGT in the germline V gene. CDR3 amino acids: CASSERAANTDTQYF. The CDR3 DNA sequence: TGTGCCAGCAGTGAAAGGGCTGCCAACACAGATACGCAGTATTTT.

In this sample, this clonotype turned up many times. This chain connects TRBV24-1 to TRBJ2-5; 8 bases are shared with TRBD2. CDR1 KGHDR and CDR2 SFDVKD come from the germline V gene. The CDR3 is 16 residues long. V dropped 3 bases and J dropped 0; count of bases not matched to a gene: 5. The DNA of the CDR3 is TGTGCCACCAGTGATCCAAGCGGGAGCGACCAAGAGACCCAGTACTTC. The encoded protein is CATSDPSGSDQETQYF.